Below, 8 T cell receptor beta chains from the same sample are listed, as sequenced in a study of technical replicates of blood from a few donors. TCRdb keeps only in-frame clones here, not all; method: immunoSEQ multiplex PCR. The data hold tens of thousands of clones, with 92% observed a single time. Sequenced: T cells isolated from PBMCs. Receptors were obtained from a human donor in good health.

The CDR3 protein is CASPRDRVGGELFF. The CDR3 DNA reads TGTGCCAGTCCTCGGGACAGGGTTGGCGGGGAGCTGTTTTTT. The rearrangement joins TRBV28 to TRBJ2-2; 9 nucleotides agree with TRBD1. V gave up 9 bases and J gave up 7 bases; unmatched junction bases: 9. The CDR3 length is 14 residues. Germline CDR1 and CDR2: MDHEN and SYDVKM.

The CDR3 here is CASSGGTRKGEQYF. The CDR3 coding sequence is TGTGCCAGCAGCGGGGGGACTAGGAAGGGCGAGCAGTACTTC. The chain is built from TRBV7-2 and TRBJ2-7, with 8 bases lining up with TRBD2. CDR3 length: 14 residues. Germline V CDR1 and CDR2: SGHTA, FQGNSA. The trim removed 5 bases at V and 6 bases at J, leaving 9 bases unmatched.

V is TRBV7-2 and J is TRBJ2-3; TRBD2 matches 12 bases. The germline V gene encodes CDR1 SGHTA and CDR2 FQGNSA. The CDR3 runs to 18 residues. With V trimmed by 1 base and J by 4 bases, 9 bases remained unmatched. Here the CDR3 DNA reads TGTGCCAGCAGCTTAGTTCAACTAGCGGGAGGTTTATCAGATACGCAGTATTTT. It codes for CASSLVQLAGGLSDTQYF.

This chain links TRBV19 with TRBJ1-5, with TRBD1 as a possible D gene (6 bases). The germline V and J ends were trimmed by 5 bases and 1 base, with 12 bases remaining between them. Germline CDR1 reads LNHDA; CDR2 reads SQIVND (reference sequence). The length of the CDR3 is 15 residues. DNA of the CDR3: TGTGCCAGTAGTTTAACAGGGTTAAGCAATCAGCCCCAGCATTTT. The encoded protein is CASSLTGLSNQPQHF.

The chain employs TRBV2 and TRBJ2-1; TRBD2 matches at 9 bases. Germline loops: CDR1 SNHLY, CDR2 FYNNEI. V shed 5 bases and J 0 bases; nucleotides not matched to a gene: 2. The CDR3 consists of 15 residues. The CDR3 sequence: CASSRGRDSYNEQFF. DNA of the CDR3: TGTGCCAGCAGTCGCGGGAGGGACTCCTACAATGAGCAGTTCTTC.

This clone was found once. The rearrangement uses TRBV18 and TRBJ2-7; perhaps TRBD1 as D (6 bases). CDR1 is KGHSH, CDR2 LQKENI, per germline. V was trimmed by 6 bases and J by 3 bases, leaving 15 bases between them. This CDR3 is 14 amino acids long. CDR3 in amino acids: CASSAITGFYEQYF. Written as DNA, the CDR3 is TGTGCCAGCTCCGCGATTACAGGGTTCTACGAGCAGTACTTC. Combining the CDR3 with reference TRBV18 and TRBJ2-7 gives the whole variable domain NAGVMQNPRHLVRRRGQEARLRCSPMKGHSHVYWYRQLPEEGLKFMVYLQKENIIDESGMPKERFSAEFPKEGPSILRIQQVVRGDSAAYFCASSAITGFYEQYFGPGTRLTVT.

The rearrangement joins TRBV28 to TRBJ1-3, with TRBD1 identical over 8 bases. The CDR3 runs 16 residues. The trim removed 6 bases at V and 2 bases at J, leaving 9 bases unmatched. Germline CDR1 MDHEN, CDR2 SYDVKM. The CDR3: CASSTYTGGAGNTIYF. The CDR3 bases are TGTGCCAGCAGCACCTATACAGGGGGTGCTGGAAACACCATATATTTT.

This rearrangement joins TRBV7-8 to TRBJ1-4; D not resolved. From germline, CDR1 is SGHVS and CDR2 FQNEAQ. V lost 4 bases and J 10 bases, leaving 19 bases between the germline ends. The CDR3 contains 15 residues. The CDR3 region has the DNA TGTGCCAGCAGCTATAGTCGGGTTGGTGTTCGAAAACTGTTTTTT. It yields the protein CASSYSRVGVRKLFF.